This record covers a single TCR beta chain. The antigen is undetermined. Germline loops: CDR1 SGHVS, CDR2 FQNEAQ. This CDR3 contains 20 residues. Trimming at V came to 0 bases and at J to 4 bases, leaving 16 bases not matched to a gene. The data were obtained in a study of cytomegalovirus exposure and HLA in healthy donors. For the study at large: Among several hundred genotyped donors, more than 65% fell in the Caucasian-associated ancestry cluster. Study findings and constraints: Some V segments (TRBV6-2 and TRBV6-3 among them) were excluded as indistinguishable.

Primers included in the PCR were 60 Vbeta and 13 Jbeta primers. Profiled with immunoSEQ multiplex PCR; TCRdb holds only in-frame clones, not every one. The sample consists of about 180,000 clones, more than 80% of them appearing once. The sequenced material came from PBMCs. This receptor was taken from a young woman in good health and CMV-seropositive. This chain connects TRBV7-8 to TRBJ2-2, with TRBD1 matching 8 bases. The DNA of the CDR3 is TGTGCCAGCAGCTTAGCGCTCGGGACAGGCCCCACGGAGGGCACCGGGGAGCTGTTTTTT. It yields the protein CASSLALGTGPTEGTGELFF.